This T cell receptor beta chain is from a study of cytomegalovirus exposure and HLA in healthy donors. Study background: Tens of millions of unique TCR sequences came from HLA-typed donors in an early release.

All donors participated as healthy donors of bone marrow. The length of the CDR3 is 16 residues. The V segment lost 4 bases and the J segment 1 base; nucleotides outside the gene matches: 4. Germline V gives CDR1 SGHVS, CDR2 FNYEAQ. It was with 60 Vbeta and 13 Jbeta primers that the PCR ran. The protocol was immunoSEQ multiplex PCR, while the TCRdb copy is restricted to in-frame clones and leaves out a portion. The sample carries around 170,000 clones, 70% to 80% recorded once. The sequence was collected from a man aged 55 to 70 in good health and CMV-seronegative. Sequencing input: PBMCs. This rearrangement joins TRBV7-6 to TRBJ2-3, with TRBD1 matching over 11 bases. Written as DNA, the CDR3 is TGTGCCAGCAGCTCAGGGACAGGGGGAGGCACAGATACGCAGTATTTT. Its protein is CASSSGTGGGTDTQYF.